A single sample is the source of the 4 T cell receptor beta chains below, sequenced in a study of T cell responses to AZD1222 COVID-19 vaccine. Produced via immunoSEQ multiplex PCR; TCRdb's table is partial and in-frame only. The sample has some 190,000 clones; roughly 92% are singletons. The material sequenced was peripheral blood, taken on day 0 of AZD1222 vaccination. All receptors come from an adult in good health.

The chain joins TRBV28 to TRBJ1-6, with D possibly matching TRBD1 (6 bases). CDR3 length equals 16 residues. Per the germline V gene, CDR1 is MDHEN and CDR2 is SYDVKM. V lost 3 bases and J 7 bases, leaving 16 bases between the germline ends. In DNA, the CDR3 is TGTGCCAGCAGTTTGATTCCGGGACACAGAAATTCACCCCTCCACTTT. This translates into CASSLIPGHRNSPLHF.

This chain connects TRBV10-1 to TRBJ2-1, with D tentatively TRBD1 or TRBD2 (5 bases each). CDR1 and CDR2 from the germline V gene are WNHNN and SYGVQD (reference sequence). The ends were cut back, 0 bases at V and 8 bases at J, with 20 bases in the middle. This CDR3 comprises 17 residues. For the CDR3, the DNA is TGCGCCAGCAGTGAGTCTTACGGGACCGCAAAGAGCGATGAGCAGTTCTTC. Protein: CASSESYGTAKSDEQFF.

This clone has only a few counts. The chain is built from TRBV3-1 (or the pseudogene TRBV3-2) and TRBJ1-5; TRBD1 aligns across 9 bases. Per the germline V gene, CDR1 is LGHDT and CDR2 is YNNKEL (reference sequence). The CDR3 is 16 amino acids. V dropped 0 bases and J dropped 6; count of bases not matched to a gene: 6. The CDR3 region is CASSQEGQGRTQPQHF. DNA for the CDR3: TGTGCCAGCAGCCAAGAGGGACAGGGAAGAACTCAGCCCCAGCATTTT.

The V call is TRBV3-1 (or the pseudogene TRBV3-2), the J call TRBJ2-3; possible D gene TRBD2, 5 bases. Germline V gives CDR1 LGHDT, CDR2 YNNKEL (reference sequence). V shed 2 bases and J shed 4 bases, with 13 bases lying between them. The CDR3 runs to 15 residues. As DNA, the CDR3 is TGTGCCAGCAGCCAATTCGGCCCGGAGGCAGATACGCAGTATTTT. The encoded protein is CASSQFGPEADTQYF.